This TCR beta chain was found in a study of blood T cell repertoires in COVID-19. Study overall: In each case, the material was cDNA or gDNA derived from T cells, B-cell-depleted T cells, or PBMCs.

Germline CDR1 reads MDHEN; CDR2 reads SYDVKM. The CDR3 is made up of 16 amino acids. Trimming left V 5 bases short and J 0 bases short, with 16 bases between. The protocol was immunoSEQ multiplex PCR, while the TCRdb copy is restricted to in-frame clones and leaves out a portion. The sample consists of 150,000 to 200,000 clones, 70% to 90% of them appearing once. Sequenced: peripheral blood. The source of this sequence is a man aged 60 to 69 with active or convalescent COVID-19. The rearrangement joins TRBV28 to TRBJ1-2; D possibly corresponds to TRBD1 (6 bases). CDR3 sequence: CASSARTVNSNYGYTF. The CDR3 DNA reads TGTGCCAGCAGTGCGAGGACAGTAAACTCTAACTATGGCTACACCTTC.